This T cell receptor beta chain was retrieved from a study of shared clonotypes between healthy human individuals. Study-wide background: CD4 naive and CD4 memory each took three plates per donor, while CD8 naive took two and CD8 memory one. Study-wide results and limits: Some clonotypes were shared by all four sorted-subset donors, while others were not shared. The non-shared ones had lower generation probabilities than the shared ones.

In the case of this clone: The antigen is undetermined. One end of the junction does not line up with germline, which may come from a read error.

CDR1 SSHAT and CDR2 FNYEAQ come from the germline V gene (reference sequence). This CDR3 comprises 10 residues. The data were produced by immunoSEQ multiplex PCR, yet TCRdb's version contains in-frame clones alone and is incomplete. The sample has over a million clones, around 97% seen once. The V gene is TRBV7-7, the J gene TRBJ1-4; D uncertain. Sequenced input: naive CD4+ T cells sorted from blood. Subset here: CD45RA+ positively selected. The source of this sequence is a man aged 30-40 years in good health. In nucleotides, the CDR3 is TGTGCTAGCAGCCTGGTAGGACTGTTTTTT. It codes for CASSLVGLFF.